The clone carrying this TCR beta chain has only a few counts. The antigen remains unidentified. Germline CDR1 SQVTM, CDR2 ANQGSEA. Trimming pared 1 base from V and 3 bases from J, leaving 16 bases between. The CDR3 loop spans 16 amino acids. These data originate in a study of identical twins. Regarding the study as a whole: Twin pairs' shared out-of-frame alpha sequences were enriched in low generation probability. In zero-insertion analyses, partial confounding could arise from invariant MAIT and iNKT cells.

One entry per CDR3 protein results from TCRdb running MiXCR on the 5' RACE reads. The sample yields about 570,000 distinct CDR3 sequences, 9.6% seen once. A further study also used this sample, focusing on yellow fever vaccine responses in identical twins.

This receptor was obtained from a woman aged 18-35 years in good health. Sequenced sample: PBMCs. V gene TRBV29-1 combines with J gene TRBJ2-1; possibly TRBD2 for D (6 bases). In DNA form, the CDR3 reads TGCAGCGTTGAAGGGGTAGCGGACAAACTCTACAATGAGCAGTTCTTC. Translation: CSVEGVADKLYNEQFF.